Following are 28 T cell receptor beta chains from one sample sequenced in a study of T cells in narcolepsy. The repertoire was sequenced with immunoSEQ multiplex PCR; TCRdb's copy has only in-frame clones and lacks some. This table has 24,000 or so clones, 80% to 90% appearing once. Sequencing input: CD45RA- memory CD4+ T cells from PBMCs. The receptors originated from a human donor with narcolepsy.

As to this clone: One end of the junction fails to match germline, which may point to a read error. V usage is TRBV19 and J usage is TRBJ1-2; D unresolved. Per germline, CDR1 LNHDA and CDR2 SQIVND (reference sequence). The CDR3 extends over 13 amino acids. The CDR3 here is CASSITQTNGHTF. CDR3 nucleotide sequence: TGTGCCAGTAGTATCACACAAACCAATGGCCACACCTTC.

The chain uses TRBV5-6 and TRBJ2-1, with D unclear. Germline V gene data show CDR1 as SGHDT and CDR2 as YYEEEE. V was cut by 7 bases and J by 0 bases, with 11 bases left in between. The CDR3 loop spans 14 amino acids. The CDR3 sequence is CASLDKGSYNEQFF. In DNA, the CDR3 is TGTGCCAGCCTTGACAAGGGCTCCTACAATGAGCAGTTCTTC. The full variable domain, rest sourced from reference TRBV5-6 and TRBJ2-1, is DAGVTQSPTHLIKTRGQQVTLRCSPKSGHDTVSWYQQALGQGPQFIFQYYEEEERQRGNFPDRFSGHQFPNYSSELNVNALLLGDSALYLCASLDKGSYNEQFFGPGTRLTVL.

The chain combines TRBV9 with TRBJ2-5; the match to TRBD2 covers 10 bases. CDR3 length: 16 amino acids. Germline V gene lookup returns CDR1 SGDLS and CDR2 YYNGEE. Unmatched junction bases numbered 11, after V lost 4 bases and J lost 5 bases. CDR3 in amino acids: CASSPGLAGEWETQYF. The CDR3 DNA is TGTGCCAGCAGCCCTGGGCTAGCGGGAGAATGGGAGACCCAGTACTTC.

The rearrangement joins TRBV18 to TRBJ2-4; 9 positions agree with TRBD1. V was clipped by 3 bases and J by 6 bases; unmatched bases: 6. Germline V lookup: CDR1 KGHSH, CDR2 LQKENI. This CDR3 region has 15 residues. The CDR3 DNA follows: TGTGCCAGCTCACCGGACAGGGGAGGGGGAAACATTCAGTACTTC. It translates to CASSPDRGGGNIQYF.

This rearrangement joins TRBV2 to TRBJ1-4; no reliable D call. In germline, CDR1 is SNHLY, CDR2 FYNNEI. Trimming removed 11 bases at V and 7 bases at J, with 11 bases between. The CDR3 length is 11 residues. The CDR3 DNA reads as TGTGCCGGCTGGCAGCGTGAAAAACTGTTTTTT. This codes for CAGWQREKLFF.

The gene calls are TRBV10-3 and TRBJ2-5; D could derive from TRBD1 or TRBD2 (5 bases each). The J call is uncertain, as TRBJ2-7 better fits the DNA end. The CDR3 is 14 amino acids. Germline V gives CDR1 ENHRY, CDR2 SYGVKD. CDR3 coding DNA: TGTGCCATCAGTGAGCCACTAAGGGGAGACGAGCAGTACTTC. Amino acid sequence: CAISEPLRGDEQYF.

This rearrangement joins TRBV5-1 to TRBJ2-2; 9 positions match TRBD2. Germline V gene data show CDR1 as SGHRS and CDR2 as YFSETQ. J gave up 0 bases and V 9 bases, and 6 bases lay outside the gene matches. The CDR3 is 15 amino acids. CDR3 protein: CATQPSGTNTGELFF. The CDR3 bases are TGCGCCACCCAGCCTAGCGGGACGAACACCGGGGAGCTGTTTTTT.

The chain joins TRBV18 to TRBJ1-5, with TRBD1 matching 9 bases. CDR3 size: 15 residues. Germline V CDR1 and CDR2: KGHSH, LQKENI. J gave up 5 bases and V 5 bases, and 7 bases lay outside the gene matches. This CDR3 reads CASSTTGGGHQPQHF. In DNA form, the CDR3 reads TGTGCCAGCTCAACCACAGGGGGCGGCCATCAGCCCCAGCATTTT.

The CDR3 DNA is TGTGCCAGCAGCCAAGTTCGACTAGCGGCTTCCTACAATGAGCAGTTCTTC. Amino acid sequence: CASSQVRLAASYNEQFF. The J gene is TRBJ2-1, the V gene TRBV14; TRBD2 agrees at 9 bases. The CDR3 covers 17 residues. V lost 1 base to trimming and J lost 1 base; unmatched junction nucleotides: 5. Germline CDR1 is SGHDN and CDR2 is FVKESK.

The chain is built from TRBV5-4 and TRBJ1-3; perhaps TRBD1 as D (5 bases). Germline-derived CDR1 and CDR2 are SGHNT and YYREEE (reference sequence). The V end was cut by 6 bases, the J end by 6 bases, with 16 bases between. The CDR3 spans 14 residues. CDR3 bases: TGTGCCAGCAACACTGGGGCAGGCGTAAACACCATATATTTT. Its protein product is CASNTGAGVNTIYF.

J is TRBJ2-5 and V is TRBV19; perhaps TRBD1 as D (5 bases). This CDR3 region has 14 residues. Looked up from germline, CDR1 is LNHDA and CDR2 is SQIVND (reference sequence). The V and J ends lost 6 bases and 5 bases respectively, with 16 bases between them. The CDR3 loop is CASSPRAGRETQYF. CDR3 nucleotide sequence: TGTGCCAGTAGCCCTCGGGCAGGGCGGGAGACCCAGTACTTC. Variable domain in full (rest from reference TRBV19 and TRBJ2-5): DGGITQSPKYLFRKEGQNVTLSCEQNLNHDAMYWYRQDPGQGLRLIYYSQIVNDFQKGDIAEGYSVSREKKESFPLTVTSAQKNPTAFYLCASSPRAGRETQYFGPGTRLLVL.

The chain has TRBV10-3 and TRBJ2-5, with 8 bases lining up with TRBD2. V lost 0 bases to trimming and J lost 2 bases; unmatched junction nucleotides: 11. Germline-derived CDR1 and CDR2 are ENHRY and SYGVKD. The CDR3 consists of 18 residues. CDR3 amino acids: CAISESKSGSRAQETQYF. CDR3 sequence (DNA): TGTGCCATCAGTGAGTCGAAGAGCGGGAGCAGGGCACAAGAGACCCAGTACTTC.

The chain joins TRBV28 to TRBJ1-4; tentative D call: TRBD1 (6 bases). V gave up 6 bases and J gave up 5 bases, with 19 bases separating them. From germline, CDR1 is MDHEN and CDR2 SYDVKM. The CDR3 sequence is 16 residues long. The CDR3 DNA is TGTGCCAGCAGCCTAGGGGGAAGTCCGGGGAATGAAAAACTGTTTTTT. Protein product: CASSLGGSPGNEKLFF.

This chain joins TRBV10-3 and TRBJ1-1; D unclear. V was clipped by 0 bases and J by 6 bases, with 11 bases between them. From germline, CDR1 is ENHRY and CDR2 SYGVKD. This CDR3 region has 14 residues. The CDR3 here is CAISESKTVAEAFF. The CDR3 coding sequence is TGTGCCATCAGTGAGTCTAAAACGGTGGCTGAAGCTTTCTTT.

The V call is TRBV7-7, the J call TRBJ2-7, with D perhaps matching TRBD2 (5 bases). CDR1 is SSHAT and CDR2 is FNYEAQ in the germline V gene (reference sequence). This CDR3 comprises 17 residues. Trimming cost V 4 bases and J 4 bases, with 23 bases left between them. CDR3 DNA: TGTGCCAGCAGCTCGCTCAGACAACGGAGGAAGGAGTACGAGCAGTACTTC. This codes for CASSSLRQRRKEYEQYF. Combining the CDR3 with reference TRBV7-7 and TRBJ2-7 gives the whole variable domain GAGVSQSPRYKVTKRGQDVTLRCDPISSHATLYWYQQALGQGPEFLTYFNYEAQPDKSGLPSDRFSAERPEGSISTLTIQRTEQRDSAMYRCASSSLRQRRKEYEQYFGPGTRLTVT.

The V call is TRBV2, the J call TRBJ1-3; TRBD1 is a possible D gene (5 bases). The length of the CDR3 is 18 residues. Trimming took 1 base from V and 0 from J, leaving 16 bases between them. The germline V gene has CDR1 SNHLY and CDR2 FYNNEI. CDR3 region: CASSEGPAEGVSGNTIYF. The CDR3 nucleotides read TGTGCCAGCAGTGAAGGGCCGGCAGAAGGGGTCTCTGGAAACACCATATATTTT.

The genes are TRBV11-2 and TRBJ2-3; 7 bases line up with TRBD2. This CDR3 has 15 residues. Germline V gene sequence: CDR1 SGHAT, CDR2 FQNNGV. Trimming removed 5 bases from V and 5 bases from J; junction bases left unmatched: 10. The CDR3 DNA reads TGTGCCAGCAGCCTAGGCAGCGGGAAGGGAGATACGCAGTATTTT. It is translated as CASSLGSGKGDTQYF.

V is TRBV7-2 and J is TRBJ1-2; TRBD1 might be the D (5 bases). The CDR3 is 14 amino acids. Germline CDR1 SGHTA, CDR2 FQGNSA. Trimming left V 1 base short and J 8 bases short, with 14 bases between. The CDR3 here is CASSLDGRELGYTF. The CDR3 DNA is TGTGCCAGCAGCTTAGATGGCAGGGAGTTGGGCTACACCTTC.

The V and J genes are TRBV7-9 and TRBJ1-5; D gene unclear. Germline-derived CDR1 and CDR2 are SEHNR and FQNEAQ (reference sequence). V was clipped by 5 bases and J by 5 bases, with 13 bases between them. The CDR3 has 14 residues. CDR3 bases: TGTGCCAGCAGCCCATTAGCTGGGGATCAGCCCCAGCATTTT. Encoded protein: CASSPLAGDQPQHF. The full variable domain, completed using reference TRBV7-9 and TRBJ1-5, is DTGVSQNPRHKITKRGQNVTFRCDPISEHNRLYWYRQTLGQGPEFLTYFQNEAQLEKSRLLSDRFSAERPKGSFSTLEIQRTEQGDSAMYLCASSPLAGDQPQHFGDGTRLSIL.

The CDR3 region has the DNA TGTGCCAGCAGTGCCACACCCATCCTCGCCTACGAGCAGTACTTC. Translated: CASSATPILAYEQYF. V is TRBV6-5 and J is TRBJ2-7, with D hard to call. V was cut by 5 bases and J by 2 bases, with 16 bases left in between. The CDR3 is made up of 15 amino acids. Germline values: CDR1 MNHEY, CDR2 SVGAGI.

This CDR3 reads CASTASGKVDTQYF. The CDR3 coding sequence is TGTGCCAGCACGGCTAGCGGGAAGGTAGATACGCAGTATTTT. The V and J genes are TRBV28 and TRBJ2-3; 9 bases line up with TRBD2. Germline CDR1 MDHEN, CDR2 SYDVKM. V lost 7 bases and J lost 5; bases outside the gene matches: 7. CDR3 length: 14 residues.

The chain carries TRBV2 and TRBJ2-1; 7 nucleotides match TRBD2. Trimming took 6 bases from V and 2 from J; bases not matched to a gene: 7. This CDR3 region has 15 residues. CDR1 and CDR2 from the germline V gene are SNHLY and FYNNEI. DNA for the CDR3: TGTGCCAGCAGCTCGAACCGGGGGGCCTACAATGAGCAGTTCTTC. It encodes CASSSNRGAYNEQFF.

This clone came up a few times. The CDR3 DNA reads as TGTGCCAGCAGCTCCCGGAGAGCGGGAGATACCGGGGAGCTGTTTTTT. Translated, it gives CASSSRRAGDTGELFF. The V call is TRBV9, the J call TRBJ2-2; 8 positions match TRBD2. V lost 4 bases to trimming and J lost 5 bases; unmatched junction nucleotides: 10. The CDR3 runs 16 residues. Germline CDR1 SGDLS, CDR2 YYNGEE.

V is TRBV9 and J is TRBJ2-3; TRBD2 might be the D (5 bases). Trimming pared 0 bases from V and 4 bases from J, leaving 9 bases between. The CDR3 consists of 14 residues. CDR1 SGDLS and CDR2 YYNGEE come from the germline V gene. The CDR3 DNA follows: TGTGCCAGCAGCGTAGCTGGGAGCGCAGATACGCAGTATTTT. It translates to CASSVAGSADTQYF.

This chain links TRBV6-5 with TRBJ2-5, with 7 positions matching TRBD1. Germline V lookup: CDR1 MNHEY, CDR2 SVGAGI. The V segment lost 5 bases and the J segment 7 bases; nucleotides outside the gene matches: 10. The CDR3 has 14 residues. DNA of the CDR3: TGTGCCAGCAGTAGATCGACAGGGCTGGGGACCCAGTACTTC. Residues: CASSRSTGLGTQYF.

The chain recombines TRBV11-2 with TRBJ2-4; D is ambiguous. Germline assignment: CDR1 SGHAT and CDR2 FQNNGV. V lost 5 bases and J 1 base, leaving 12 bases between the germline ends. The CDR3 covers 15 residues. CDR3 DNA sequence: TGTGCCAGCAGCCCCCTAGGGTTGGCCAAAAACATTCAGTACTTC. This gives the protein CASSPLGLAKNIQYF.

The chain uses TRBV19 and TRBJ2-4, with D tentatively TRBD1 (7 bases). This CDR3 comprises 15 residues. CDR1 is LNHDA and CDR2 is SQIVND in the germline V gene (reference sequence). The ends were cut back, 9 bases at V and 3 bases at J, with 18 bases in the middle. This CDR3 is CASRDLQGGKNIQYF. The CDR3, as DNA: TGTGCCAGCAGAGACCTCCAGGGGGGCAAAAACATTCAGTACTTC.

This clone was recorded once. The chain couples TRBV5-1 to TRBJ2-6; either TRBD1 or TRBD2 may supply D (6 bases each). Germline CDR1 and CDR2: SGHRS and YFSETQ. This CDR3 is 15 amino acids long. V lost 4 bases, J lost 2 bases, and 10 bases lay in between. CDR3 sequence: CASSPGAAGANVLTF. The DNA of the CDR3 is TGCGCCAGCAGCCCGGGGGCGGCTGGGGCCAACGTCCTGACTTTC.